The next 30 T cell receptor beta chains were all read from a single sample in a study of cytomegalovirus exposure and HLA in healthy donors. 60 Vbeta and 13 Jbeta primers were used in PCR. TCRdb's table, derived via immunoSEQ multiplex PCR, lists solely in-frame clones and lacks some. The profile covers approximately 240,000 clones, with more than 60% appearing a single time and less than 3.5% taken by the ten largest. Sequencing input: PBMCs. Source of these receptors: a woman aged 60 to 75 in good health and CMV-seropositive.

Here the CDR3 DNA reads TGTGCCAGCATCCCGGACAGGCCTTATAATTCACCCCTCCACTTT. This translates into CASIPDRPYNSPLHF. V usage is TRBV2 and J usage is TRBJ1-6; 7 bases are a match to TRBD1. With 7 bases clipped from V and 4 bases from J, the junction kept 7 bases outside the gene matches. Germline-derived CDR1 and CDR2 are SNHLY and FYNNEI. This CDR3 spans 15 amino acids.

The rearrangement uses TRBV28 and TRBJ1-4; 7 nucleotides agree with TRBD1. J gave up 6 bases and V 5 bases, and 9 bases lay outside the gene matches. Germline lookup yields CDR1 MDHEN and CDR2 SYDVKM. This CDR3 has 15 residues. DNA of the CDR3: TGTGCCAGCAGTGCCCCAGACAGGGTGCATGAAAAACTGTTTTTT. Translation: CASSAPDRVHEKLFF.

CDR3 protein: CASSLNGRGQETQYF. CDR3 DNA sequence: TGCGCCAGCAGCTTGAACGGGAGGGGGCAAGAGACCCAGTACTTC. The rearrangement uses TRBV5-1 and TRBJ2-5, with 8 bases lining up with TRBD2. The CDR3 is 15 residues long. V lost 1 base, J lost 2 bases, and 4 bases stayed unmatched. Germline CDR1 is SGHRS and CDR2 is YFSETQ.

The chain has TRBV11-3 and TRBJ2-1; 9 bases agree with TRBD1. V shed 0 bases and J 4 bases; nucleotides not matched to a gene: 10. The CDR3 is 18 residues long. Germline CDR1 reads SGHNT; CDR2 reads YENEEA. The DNA for the CDR3 is TGTGCCAGCAGCTTAGAATGGGGGGGGACAGGGATATACAATGAGCAGTTCTTC. It is translated as CASSLEWGGTGIYNEQFF. Full variable domain (missing parts from reference TRBV11-3 and TRBJ2-1): EAGVVQSPRYKIIEKKQPVAFWCNPISGHNTLYWYLQNLGQGPELLIRYENEEAVDDSQLPKDRFSAERLKGVDSTLKIQPAELGDSAVYLCASSLEWGGTGIYNEQFFGPGTRLTVL.

The chain couples TRBV2 to TRBJ1-4; D is undetermined. From germline, CDR1 is SNHLY and CDR2 FYNNEI. V was shortened by 2 bases and J by 10 bases, with 14 bases between the two germline ends. The CDR3 totals 14 residues. The CDR3 protein is CASSEWALDAKLFF. The CDR3 nucleotides are TGTGCCAGCAGTGAATGGGCCCTCGATGCAAAACTGTTTTTT.

V and J are TRBV5-1 and TRBJ2-3; D remains unclear. The CDR3 is 14 residues long. V was clipped by 1 base and J by 2 bases, with 8 bases between them. Germline CDR1 reads SGHRS; CDR2 reads YFSETQ. The CDR3 loop is CASSLNAATDTQYF. The CDR3 DNA reads TGCGCCAGCAGCTTGAACGCGGCCACAGATACGCAGTATTTT.

The chain combines TRBV4-2 with TRBJ1-1; D may be TRBD1 (6 bases). The germline CDR1 and CDR2 sequences are LGHNA and YNFKEQ. CDR3 size: 14 residues. The ends were cut back, 2 bases at V and 10 bases at J, with 17 bases in the middle. The CDR3 region has the DNA TGTGCCAGCAGCCAAATAACAGGGTTCCAGGGAGCTTTCTTT. Its translation is CASSQITGFQGAFF.

The chain has TRBV7-8 and TRBJ1-2; 8 nucleotides align to TRBD1. Losses at the gene ends were 5 bases for V and 3 bases for J; bases not matched to a gene: 2. CDR3 length equals 13 residues. The germline V gene encodes CDR1 SGHVS and CDR2 FQNEAQ. The CDR3 here is CASSPDRDYGYTF. In DNA form, the CDR3 reads TGTGCCAGCAGCCCGGACAGGGACTATGGCTACACCTTC.

In its sample, this clone was seen a few times. V usage is TRBV5-4 and J usage is TRBJ2-3; the D gene is possibly TRBD2 (6 bases). The CDR3 spans 15 residues. In germline, CDR1 is SGHNT, CDR2 YYREEE (reference sequence). Deletions cut 7 bases from V and 0 bases from J, with 15 bases between. The CDR3 loop is CASSYSGYSTDTQYF. CDR3 DNA sequence: TGTGCCAGCTCTTATAGCGGATACAGCACAGATACGCAGTATTTT.

The V call is TRBV2, the J call TRBJ2-1; D unresolved. CDR1 and CDR2 (germline): SNHLY, FYNNEI. V lost 0 bases and J 5 bases, leaving 8 bases between the germline ends. This CDR3 has 14 amino acids. The CDR3 bases are TGTGCCAGCAGTGAAGCCAGCGCCGACAATGAGCAGTTCTTC. It is translated as CASSEASADNEQFF.

This chain uses TRBV2 with TRBJ2-2; 12 bases map to TRBD2. Trimming removed 6 bases from V and 8 bases from J; junction bases left unmatched: 4. Germline assignment: CDR1 SNHLY and CDR2 FYNNEI. There are 14 residues in the CDR3. CDR3 protein: CASSRLAGAGELFF. The CDR3 nucleotides are TGTGCCAGCAGCCGACTAGCGGGAGCTGGGGAGCTGTTTTTT.

V usage is TRBV6-6 and J usage is TRBJ1-2, with TRBD1 matching over 8 bases. CDR3 length: 15 residues. V lost 5 bases, J lost 5 bases, and 10 bases stayed unmatched. Germline loops: CDR1 MNHNY, CDR2 SVGAGI (reference sequence). CDR3: CASSRTYRGEYGYTF. DNA for the CDR3: TGTGCCAGCAGTCGCACATACAGGGGGGAATATGGCTACACCTTC.

For this clone: At the DNA level, this CDR3 is encoded by other sequences in the same sample as well. The chain links TRBV18 to TRBJ2-7; the match to TRBD1 covers 8 bases. Germline CDR1 is KGHSH and CDR2 is LQKENI. The length of the CDR3 is 14 residues. Unmatched junction bases numbered 0, after V lost 2 bases and J lost 0 bases. The CDR3 nucleotides read TGTGCCAGCTCACCAGGGACAGGCTCCTACGAGCAGTACTTC. Its translation is CASSPGTGSYEQYF.

The rearrangement links TRBV30 to TRBJ1-4; 8 bases match TRBD1. The CDR3 has 15 amino acids. Germline assignment: CDR1 GTSNPN and CDR2 SVGIG (reference sequence). With V trimmed by 4 bases and J by 8 bases, 12 bases remained unmatched. The DNA for the CDR3 is TGTGCCTGGAAGCTAGGACAGGGAAGTGGCGAAAAACTGTTTTTT. Protein sequence: CAWKLGQGSGEKLFF.

This chain uses TRBV4-1 with TRBJ2-7; TRBD1 might be the D (5 bases). The CDR3 loop spans 17 amino acids. V shed 1 base and J shed 3 bases, with 19 bases lying between them. Germline CDR1 is MGHRA and CDR2 is YSYEKL. CDR3 region: CASSQAWGRLVRYEQYF. The CDR3 DNA sequence: TGCGCCAGCAGCCAAGCTTGGGGCCGGTTGGTCCGCTACGAGCAGTACTTC.

The chain employs TRBV5-1 and TRBJ2-7; D is perhaps TRBD2 (6 bases). Per the germline V gene, CDR1 is SGHRS and CDR2 is YFSETQ. Trimming pared 5 bases from V and 2 bases from J, leaving 17 bases between. The CDR3 loop spans 15 amino acids. The CDR3 DNA is TGCGCCAGCAGTAGGCAGTCTAGCGAAACCTACGAGCAGTACTTC. It specifies CASSRQSSETYEQYF.

The chain has TRBV7-9 and TRBJ1-1, with TRBD1 as a possible D gene (5 bases). V was clipped by 4 bases and J by 5 bases, with 11 bases between them. The length of the CDR3 is 13 residues. Germline CDR1 reads SEHNR; CDR2 reads FQNEAQ (reference sequence). The CDR3 bases are TGTGCCAGCAGCTCCAGGGAGGGTACTGAAGCTTTCTTT. Translated, it gives CASSSREGTEAFF.

This clone was detected a few times. This sequence joins TRBV9 and TRBJ1-1, with D uncertain. V gave up 3 bases and J gave up 10 bases, with 22 bases separating them. Germline loops: CDR1 SGDLS, CDR2 YYNGEE. This CDR3 spans 15 amino acids. The chain's CDR3 is CASSASPTPDERAFF. Here the CDR3 DNA reads TGTGCCAGCAGCGCGAGTCCGACACCCGACGAGAGAGCTTTCTTT.

The gene calls are TRBV5-6 and TRBJ1-5; D remains ambiguous. The length of the CDR3 is 15 residues. Trimming took off 0 bases at V and 3 bases at J, with 10 bases between the two ends. In germline, CDR1 is SGHDT, CDR2 YYEEEE. The CDR3 here is CASSLGPGPNQPQHF. DNA of the CDR3: TGTGCCAGCAGCTTGGGTCCAGGCCCCAATCAGCCCCAGCATTTT.

This chain links TRBV10-2 with TRBJ2-5, with D possibly being TRBD1 (5 bases). The CDR3 totals 14 residues. Trimming took 0 bases from V and 7 from J, leaving 12 bases between them. Germline-derived CDR1 and CDR2 are WSHSY and SAAADI. CDR3 sequence (DNA): TGCGCCAGCAGTGAGTCGTCTACCCAGGGGACCCAGTACTTC. This translates into CASSESSTQGTQYF.

The CDR3 protein is CASSPTGGETEAFF. The CDR3 nucleotides read TGTGCCAGCAGCCCGACAGGGGGAGAGACTGAAGCTTTCTTT. J is TRBJ1-1 and V is TRBV5-4, with 9 nucleotides matching TRBD1. The germline CDR1 and CDR2 sequences are SGHNT and YYREEE (reference sequence). Losses at the gene ends were 4 bases for V and 5 bases for J; bases not matched to a gene: 6. This CDR3 is built from 14 residues.

The chain employs TRBV11-2 and TRBJ1-1; 7 positions match TRBD1. CDR3 length: 14 residues. Germline assignment: CDR1 SGHAT and CDR2 FQNNGV. V was clipped by 5 bases and J by 12 bases; unmatched bases: 15. Here the CDR3 DNA reads TGTGCCAGCAGCGACTTCGCCGGACAGGCCGGGTCTTTCTTT. Protein: CASSDFAGQAGSFF.

In this sample, this clone turned up a few times. The chain is built from TRBV29-1 and TRBJ2-2; no definite D call. The CDR3 loop spans 11 amino acids. CDR1 and CDR2 from the germline V gene are SQVTM and ANQGSEA. Trimming removed 6 bases at V and 6 bases at J, with 8 bases between. The CDR3 DNA sequence: TGCAGCGTCAGGATGGCCGGGGAGCTGTTTTTT. It codes for CSVRMAGELFF.

This sequence joins TRBV6-1 and TRBJ2-7; 7 bases are a match to TRBD2. CDR3 size: 14 residues. CDR1 and CDR2 (germline): MNHNS, SASEGT. V gave up 6 bases and J gave up 2 bases; unmatched junction bases: 7. Written as DNA, the CDR3 is TGTGCCAGCAGGCGGGGACTATCCACCTACGAGCAGTACTTC. This translates into CASRRGLSTYEQYF.

This chain connects TRBV5-1 to TRBJ2-1, with TRBD2 matching 11 bases. V was pared by 4 bases and J by 5 bases, with 2 bases of the junction left unmatched. Per the germline V gene, CDR1 is SGHRS and CDR2 is YFSETQ. The CDR3 spans 14 residues. The CDR3 bases are TGCGCCAGCAGCAGGGGACTAGCGGACAATGAGCAGTTCTTC. This gives the protein CASSRGLADNEQFF.

The rearrangement uses TRBV5-1 and TRBJ1-5, with D unresolved. From germline, CDR1 is SGHRS and CDR2 YFSETQ. This CDR3 contains 14 residues. Deletions cut 2 bases from V and 6 bases from J, with 12 bases between. The CDR3 DNA reads TGCGCCAGCAGCTTCCAAGCTGGAGGTCAGCCCCAGCATTTT. This gives the protein CASSFQAGGQPQHF.

This clone was seen more than once but under ten times. The chain recombines TRBV5-1 with TRBJ2-7; TRBD2 agrees at 8 bases. This CDR3 region has 17 residues. V was pared by 1 base and J by 5 bases, with 14 bases of the junction left unmatched. CDR1 and CDR2 (germline): SGHRS, YFSETQ. The chain's CDR3 is CASSLTFSGGAWDEQYF. CDR3 in DNA: TGCGCCAGCAGCTTGACCTTTTCCGGGGGGGCCTGGGACGAGCAGTACTTC.

This clone was picked up one time. This chain joins TRBV19 and TRBJ1-2, with TRBD1 matching over 10 bases. Looked up from germline, CDR1 is LNHDA and CDR2 is SQIVND (reference sequence). CDR3 length: 15 amino acids. The V and J ends lost 7 bases and 2 bases, in that order; junction bases with no gene match: 7. The CDR3 sequence is CASTAPGQGNYGYTF. CDR3 sequence (DNA): TGTGCCAGTACCGCACCGGGACAGGGGAACTATGGCTACACCTTC.

The genes are TRBV18 and TRBJ1-5, with 8 nucleotides matching TRBD1. Germline lookup yields CDR1 KGHSH and CDR2 LQKENI. CDR3 length: 15 residues. Germline trimming cut 4 bases from V and 6 bases from J; bases unmatched to any gene: 8. CDR3 DNA sequence: TGTGCCAGCTCACGCGGACAGGGCGAAAGTCAGCCCCAGCATTTT. Protein product: CASSRGQGESQPQHF.

The chain employs TRBV11-2 and TRBJ2-1, with 8 bases that match TRBD1. The trim removed 5 bases at V and 1 base at J, leaving 4 bases unmatched. Germline lookup yields CDR1 SGHAT and CDR2 FQNNGV. The CDR3 contains 15 residues. The chain's CDR3 is CASSPTGGSYNEQFF. The CDR3 nucleotides read TGTGCCAGCAGCCCAACAGGGGGATCCTACAATGAGCAGTTCTTC.